The entry that follows covers one T cell receptor (beta chain) sequence. Its antigen remains undetermined. Base-call qualities are not available, and no considerably larger clone is one nucleotide away. This record belongs to a study of beta chain features in type 1 diabetes listed by TCRdb under 2018. With respect to the entire study: Mean age, gender distribution, total cell number and subset yield did not differ between patients and healthy donors. The study compared the TCRB repertoires of sorted circulating CD4+ T cell subsets in recently diagnosed type 1 diabetes patients with those in matched healthy donors. Across all samples, some 100,000,000 sorted cells were examined, and cell number per subset correlated strongly with RNA yield. Regulatory and stem cell-like memory subsets were isolated from only 8 patients and roughly eight healthy donors, whereas naive and central memory subsets came from all 30 or so donors. What the work shows at the level of the full study, not this receptor alone: Patients with type 1 diabetes made fewer insertions and deleted more nucleotides at VDJ recombination sites, implying thymic rearrangement abnormalities. A moderate but significant shortening of TCRB CDR3 length was observed in type 1 diabetes patients in all four CD4+ subsets. Because cDNA was sequenced instead of genomic DNA, activated cells with high expression could be over-represented, although the groups did not differ in activation or CD3 levels. Naive, central memory and regulatory TCRB repertoires appeared to be more similar among patients than among healthy donors. HLA sub-analyses involved small numbers of individuals, so any influence of HLA type on TCRB rearrangement remained unresolved. Shorter templates might be favored by PCR, yet because patient and control samples were amplified and corrected together, any such skew would affect both groups equally.

Each donor gave one peripheral blood draw, averaging about 100 mL, which was collected into heparinised tubes. Using a panel that included CD45RO, CCR7, CD25, CD127, CD95 and CD27, naive, central memory, regulatory and stem cell-like memory CD4+ T cells were sorted on a BD FACSAria II. All sorted populations exceeded 95% purity. PBMCs were isolated immediately by Lymphoprep density gradient centrifugation and stained directly without culture. So that batch effects would be minimized, each experiment stained and sorted samples in pairs, pairing one healthy donor with one patient. The entire isolated RNA was reverse transcribed using the High Capacity cDNA Reverse Transcription Kit, and thus expressed TCRB transcripts were sequenced. Naive, central memory and regulatory T cell samples underwent deep immunoSEQ sequencing, averaging about 3.57 million total reads per sample. After sorted cells were lysed in RLT buffer, RNA was extracted with DNase-treated RNeasy Micro or Mini kits, with the choice depending on cell number. Each cell subset was processed on its own to prevent cross-contamination, while patient and healthy donor samples were processed together. The immunoSEQ multiplex PCR was used to amplify TCRB sequences from cDNA, yielding 87-bp fragments that span the CDR3 region. The amplicons were sequenced using the Illumina HiSeq platform. In the original analysis: PCR bias was corrected computationally using synthetic template baselines, and reads within Hamming distance 2 were collapsed, with unmergeable singletons discarded. Reads were aligned against IMGT to assign V, D and J genes, CDR3 length and insertions or deletions at six rearrangement sites. Within each subset, clonotype counts were normalized to sorted cell number, and only after that were true diversity and Gini coefficients computed with the tcR R package. The overlap coefficient, calculated on TCRB nucleotide sequences, was used to measure repertoire sharing. Out-of-frame TCRB sequences from naive cells were analyzed to stand in for the pre-selection repertoire. Held by TCRdb, this immuneACCESS table contains in-frame sequences only and omits some clones. Under half of the omission traces to an unresolved V gene where checked; the cause of the rest is unknown. V and J calls and clone size follow that table, whereas D and trimming were derived from the DNA. This sample has 450,000 to 600,000 clones in its table, and approximately 30% of those were observed once. Together, the top ten hold 0.05% to 0.065% of the sample.

The clonotype was recovered from a man younger than 35 in good health. Sequenced: naive CD4+ T cells from blood. The cell subset or site label for this specimen denotes: true naive CD4+ T cells.

CDR3 loop: CASSYGGSSYNEQFF. Here is the DNA: TGTGCCAGCAGCTACGGCGGGAGCTCCTACAATGAGCAGTTCTTC. Rearrangement joined TRBV7-9 to TRBJ2-1; the central 7 bases match TRBD2. Measured from the cysteine to the phenylalanine, the CDR3 is 15 residues long. Only the CDR3 part of the read is kept: 45 bases, read in frame from the first base. The germline V gene encodes CDR1 SEHNR and CDR2 FQNEAQ (reference sequence). Trimming accounts for 4 bases at V and 0 bases at J, while the number of junction bases matched to no gene is 3.